A single sample is the source of the 19 T cell receptor beta chains below, sequenced in a study of blood T cell repertoires in COVID-19. Data came from immunoSEQ multiplex PCR; TCRdb stores just in-frame clones and leaves some out. The table records 250,000 to 350,000 clones, approximately 89% of them present only once. The sample was peripheral blood. The receptors originated from a woman aged 55 to 70 with acute or convalescent COVID-19.

This clone occurred once. This rearrangement joins TRBV7-9 to TRBJ1-1; D is unclear. The V end was cut by 4 bases, the J end by 1 base, with 7 bases between. Per the germline V gene, CDR1 is SEHNR and CDR2 is FQNEAQ (reference sequence). The CDR3 spans 13 residues. The CDR3 protein is CASSSRGNTEAFF. CDR3 sequence (DNA): TGTGCCAGCAGCTCACGGGGGAACACTGAAGCTTTCTTT.

The chain has TRBV7-9 and TRBJ2-1; perhaps TRBD1 as D (6 bases). This CDR3 is built from 16 residues. Looked up from germline, CDR1 is SEHNR and CDR2 is FQNEAQ (reference sequence). Trimming removed 5 bases at V and 0 bases at J, with 14 bases between. The CDR3 nucleotides are TGTGCCAGCAGCCGGACAGATCAACGCTCCTACAATGAGCAGTTCTTC. Amino acids: CASSRTDQRSYNEQFF.

This clone was seen a single time. The genes are TRBV9 and TRBJ1-1; D is perhaps TRBD1 (5 bases). There are 15 residues in the CDR3. V was pared by 1 base and J by 0 bases, with 10 bases between. Germline V gives CDR1 SGDLS, CDR2 YYNGEE. The CDR3 nucleotides are TGTGCCAGCAGCGTAAGGGCAGGGATGAACACTGAAGCTTTCTTT. Its translation: CASSVRAGMNTEAFF. Full variable domain (outside the CDR3, taken from reference TRBV9 and TRBJ1-1): DSGVTQTPKHLITATGQRVTLRCSPRSGDLSVYWYQQSLDQGLQFLIQYYNGEERAKGNILERFSAQQFPDLHSELNLSSLELGDSALYFCASSVRAGMNTEAFFGQGTRLTVV.

V is TRBV7-9 and J is TRBJ1-1; D is unclear. CDR3 size: 15 residues. CDR1 and CDR2 from the germline V gene are SEHNR and FQNEAQ (reference sequence). The V end lost 2 bases, the J end lost 0 bases, and 10 bases lay between the germline ends. Here the CDR3 reads CASSLLRQLNTEAFF. The DNA for the CDR3 is TGTGCCAGCAGCTTACTGAGGCAGCTGAACACTGAAGCTTTCTTT.

The chain uses TRBV3-1 (or the pseudogene TRBV3-2) and TRBJ2-7; D gene uncertain. Germline loops: CDR1 LGHDT, CDR2 YNNKEL (reference sequence). The CDR3 length is 12 residues. The V end lost 5 bases, the J end lost 1 base, and 6 bases lay between the germline ends. The CDR3 spells CASSYLSYEQYF. The CDR3 coding sequence is TGTGCCAGCAGCTACCTATCCTACGAGCAGTACTTC.

This clone was seen just once. The rearrangement links TRBV24-1 to TRBJ2-2, with D maybe TRBD2 (6 bases). CDR3 length: 17 residues. V lost 0 bases and J 1 base, leaving 11 bases between the germline ends. Germline CDR1 reads KGHDR; CDR2 reads SFDVKD. The CDR3 loop reads CATSDLASGRNTGELFF. DNA of the CDR3: TGTGCCACCAGTGATTTGGCCAGCGGGCGGAACACCGGGGAGCTGTTTTTT.

This clone appeared a few times. This chain uses TRBV7-8 with TRBJ2-7; 14 bases agree with TRBD2. Germline values: CDR1 SGHVS, CDR2 FQNEAQ. Germline trimming cut 8 bases from V and 7 bases from J; bases unmatched to any gene: 16. The CDR3 contains 17 residues. This CDR3 reads CASSSYGGGTSGSEQYF. CDR3 in DNA: TGTGCCAGCTCCTCTTACGGGGGCGGGACTAGCGGGAGTGAGCAGTACTTC.

The gene calls are TRBV7-3 and TRBJ2-6; maybe TRBD1 (6 bases). Germline CDR1 and CDR2: SGHTA and FQGTGA. The CDR3 sequence is 17 residues long. Trimming left V 1 base short and J 3 bases short, with 13 bases between. The CDR3 reads CASSLNPDRFGANVLTF. CDR3 coding DNA: TGTGCCAGCAGCTTAAACCCTGACAGGTTTGGGGCCAACGTCCTGACTTTC. Together with reference TRBV7-3 and TRBJ2-6, the CDR3 gives the full variable domain: GAGVSQTPSNKVTEKGKYVELRCDPISGHTALYWYRQSLGQGPEFLIYFQGTGAADDSGLPNDRFFAVRPEGSVSTLKIQRTERGDSAVYLCASSLNPDRFGANVLTFGAGSRLTVL.

This clone was detected once. This chain connects TRBV2 to TRBJ2-3; 7 bases are a match to TRBD1. The CDR3 length is 16 residues. With V trimmed by 10 bases and J by 2 bases, 15 bases remained unmatched. Per germline, CDR1 SNHLY and CDR2 FYNNEI. CDR3 sequence: CATPLRWTGSTDTQYF. The CDR3 region has the DNA TGTGCCACCCCGTTACGTTGGACAGGATCCACAGATACGCAGTATTTT.

This clone was seen a single time. J is TRBJ1-1 and V is TRBV4-2; D is possibly TRBD1 (5 bases). V dropped 3 bases and J dropped 4 bases, with 21 bases sitting between them. This CDR3 has 17 amino acids. Germline assignment: CDR1 LGHNA and CDR2 YNFKEQ. The CDR3: CASSHFGAGVGGTEAFF. The DNA for the CDR3 is TGTGCCAGCAGCCATTTTGGAGCAGGAGTCGGGGGCACTGAAGCTTTCTTT.

The rearrangement joins TRBV7-8 to TRBJ2-1; perhaps TRBD1 as D (5 bases). CDR1 and CDR2 (germline): SGHVS, FQNEAQ. This CDR3 contains 15 residues. The germline V and J ends were trimmed by 0 bases and 5 bases, with 11 bases remaining between them. In DNA, the CDR3 is TGTGCCAGCAGCTTAGCGAATCGACAGCACAATGAGCAGTTCTTC. Translation: CASSLANRQHNEQFF.

The chain links TRBV19 to TRBJ1-5; 9 bases match TRBD1. V shed 7 bases and J 0 bases; nucleotides not matched to a gene: 4. In germline, CDR1 is LNHDA, CDR2 SQIVND (reference sequence). The CDR3 covers 15 residues. The CDR3 DNA reads TGTGCCAGTACCCGGGACAGGGTTAGCAATCAGCCCCAGCATTTT. Its translation: CASTRDRVSNQPQHF.

CDR3 loop: CASSFPPRANTEAFF. CDR3 sequence (DNA): TGTGCCAGCAGCTTCCCGCCCAGGGCCAACACTGAAGCTTTCTTT. The rearrangement joins TRBV7-3 to TRBJ1-1; the D gene is possibly TRBD1 (5 bases). Between the trimmed V and J ends, which lost 3 bases and 2 bases, there was a span of 13 bases. The germline V gene has CDR1 SGHTA and CDR2 FQGTGA. The CDR3 covers 15 residues.

The chain combines TRBV18 with TRBJ1-1; no reliable D call. The CDR3 has 14 amino acids. The germline V gene encodes CDR1 KGHSH and CDR2 LQKENI. V lost 0 bases and J lost 3, with 8 bases in between. CDR3 in DNA: TGTGCCAGCTCACCACCTTTCGGGGACACTGAAGCTTTCTTT. Residues: CASSPPFGDTEAFF.

This chain links TRBV5-6 with TRBJ2-3, with a tentative D call TRBD1 (7 bases). The CDR3 is made up of 16 amino acids. V was clipped by 0 bases and J by 1 base, with 12 bases between them. The germline CDR1 and CDR2 sequences are SGHDT and YYEEEE. The CDR3 spells CASSLAQGGGTDTQYF. The CDR3 DNA is TGTGCCAGCAGCTTGGCTCAGGGGGGTGGCACAGATACGCAGTATTTT.

Only a few counts were recorded for this clone. The chain is built from TRBV9 and TRBJ2-7, with 7 positions matching TRBD1. Unmatched junction bases numbered 2, after V lost 0 bases and J lost 2 bases. The CDR3 sequence is 14 residues long. Germline V CDR1 and CDR2: SGDLS, YYNGEE. This CDR3 is CASSVGDSPYEQYF. The CDR3 coding sequence is TGTGCCAGCAGCGTAGGGGACAGTCCCTACGAGCAGTACTTC. The variable domain in full, completed from reference TRBV9 and TRBJ2-7, reads DSGVTQTPKHLITATGQRVTLRCSPRSGDLSVYWYQQSLDQGLQFLIQYYNGEERAKGNILERFSAQQFPDLHSELNLSSLELGDSALYFCASSVGDSPYEQYFGPGTRLTVT.

CDR3 sequence (DNA): TGTGCCAGCAGTTTAGTAGCGGGGGGGAATCATGGCTACACCTTC. Translated: CASSLVAGGNHGYTF. This rearrangement joins TRBV27 to TRBJ1-2; perhaps TRBD1 as D (5 bases). V lost 2 bases and J lost 6, with 16 bases in between. Germline-derived CDR1 and CDR2 are MNHEY and SMNVEV (reference sequence). This CDR3 has 15 amino acids.

The V call is TRBV18, the J call TRBJ1-3, with D unresolved. Trimming left V 3 bases short and J 2 bases short, with 8 bases between. Germline CDR1 and CDR2: KGHSH and LQKENI. The CDR3 extends over 14 amino acids. DNA for the CDR3: TGTGCCAGCTCACCCGAACAGACTGGAAACACCATATATTTT. It is translated as CASSPEQTGNTIYF.

The V and J genes are TRBV7-2 and TRBJ2-1; TRBD2 might be the D (6 bases). The germline V and J ends were trimmed by 7 bases and 6 bases, with 13 bases remaining between them. The CDR3 sequence is 13 residues long. In germline, CDR1 is SGHTA, CDR2 FQGNSA. The CDR3 DNA is TGTGCCAGCAAAAGGCTAGCGACCAATGAGCAGTTCTTC. It codes for CASKRLATNEQFF. The full variable domain, its missing parts supplied by reference TRBV7-2 and TRBJ2-1, is GAGVSQSPSNKVTEKGKDVELRCDPISGHTALYWYRQSLGQGLEFLIYFQGNSAPDKSGLPSDRFSAERTGGSVSTLTIQRTQQEDSAVYLCASKRLATNEQFFGPGTRLTVL.